Presented here are 20 T cell receptor beta chains from one specimen sequenced in a study of blood T cells in healthy people across ages. Primed by a sample-barcoded 5' primer and a J-beta primer mix, a second PCR proceeded for about 6 to 12 cycles. TCRdb independently ran MiXCR on the 5' RACE reads; one entry per CDR3 protein. The data show over 1,200,000 distinct CDR3 sequences, approximately 59% seen once. Sequencing input: blood. All receptors come from a man aged 18 to 29 in good health.

This chain connects TRBV3-1 to TRBJ2-1; 9 bases map to TRBD2. V dropped 6 bases and J dropped 4; count of bases not matched to a gene: 7. The CDR3 is 15 amino acids. The germline V gene encodes CDR1 LGHDT and CDR2 YNNKEL (reference sequence). In DNA form, the CDR3 reads TGTGCCAGCAGAACGACTAGCGGAGAGTACAATGAGCAGTTCTTC. Translated, it gives CASRTTSGEYNEQFF.

The chain recombines TRBV18 with TRBJ1-1; D is unclear. Germline V gene data show CDR1 as KGHSH and CDR2 as LQKENI. V lost 0 bases to trimming and J lost 5 bases, with 10 bases between them. The length of the CDR3 is 14 residues. Written as DNA, the CDR3 is TGTGCCAGCTCACCACCGACGGGTGGGACTGAAGCTTTCTTT. Amino acids: CASSPPTGGTEAFF. The whole variable domain, filled in from reference TRBV18 and TRBJ1-1, reads NAGVMQNPRHLVRRRGQEARLRCSPMKGHSHVYWYRQLPEEGLKFMVYLQKENIIDESGMPKERFSAEFPKEGPSILRIQQVVRGDSAAYFCASSPPTGGTEAFFGQGTRLTVV.

This chain links TRBV6-2 or TRBV6-3 with TRBJ1-2, with 7 bases fitting TRBD1. From germline, CDR1 is MNHEY and CDR2 SVGEGT. J gave up 4 bases and V 0 bases, and 8 bases lay outside the gene matches. The CDR3 is made up of 16 amino acids. CDR3 protein: CASSYSPTGTAYGYTF. CDR3 DNA: TGTGCCAGCAGTTACTCGCCCACCGGGACAGCCTATGGCTACACCTTC.

This clonotype showed up many times. Relative to the germline gene, one junction end is altered; a read error may explain this. CDR3 in DNA: TGTGCTAGCAGTCCCGGCAAGTCCTACGAGCAGTACTTC. Protein product: CASSPGKSYEQYF. The V and J genes are TRBV7-7 and TRBJ2-7; no firm D call. The CDR3 is made up of 13 amino acids. Germline CDR1 SSHAT, CDR2 FNYEAQ (reference sequence).

This chain joins TRBV25-1 and TRBJ1-2, with D possibly being TRBD1 (6 bases). This CDR3 comprises 14 residues. The germline V gene has CDR1 MGHDK and CDR2 SYGVNS. Trimming left V 0 bases short and J 2 bases short, with 7 bases between. The chain's CDR3 is CASSEYTGNYGYTF. The CDR3 DNA is TGTGCCAGCAGTGAATACACAGGGAACTATGGCTACACCTTC.

The chain links TRBV5-1 to TRBJ2-1; D gene uncertain. The CDR3 extends over 14 amino acids. Germline CDR1 reads SGHRS; CDR2 reads YFSETQ. Trimming left V 0 bases short and J 6 bases short, with 10 bases between. The DNA for the CDR3 is TGCGCCAGCAGCTTGGAGGATGGCGTCAATGAGCAGTTCTTC. Protein sequence: CASSLEDGVNEQFF.

This clonotype was observed a handful of times. The germline gene is not matched at one end of the junction; a read error may be the cause. The chain links TRBV7-7 to TRBJ2-5, with 7 bases lining up with TRBD1. Germline CDR1 SSHAT, CDR2 FNYEAQ (reference sequence). The length of the CDR3 is 15 residues. Written as DNA, the CDR3 is TGTGCTAGCAGCTCCCAAACCCAGGGGGATGAGACCCAGTACTTC. The encoded protein is CASSSQTQGDETQYF.

Of note for this clonotype: Germline is not matched at one junction end, which may reflect a read error. This chain uses TRBV3-1 with TRBJ2-5; TRBD1 is a possible D gene (7 bases). The length of the CDR3 is 15 residues. Germline V gene data show CDR1 as LGHDT and CDR2 as YNNKEL (reference sequence). The DNA for the CDR3 is TGTGCCAGCAGTCCTGCCGGAGGGGGCCAAAAGACCCAGTACTTC. Protein: CASSPAGGGQKTQYF.

V gene TRBV5-5 combines with J gene TRBJ2-3; D ambiguous. The CDR3 has 14 residues. Germline V CDR1 and CDR2: SGHKS, YYEKEE (reference sequence). V lost 4 bases to trimming and J lost 2 bases, with 11 bases between them. CDR3 residues: CASSPSPNTDTQYF. As DNA, the CDR3 is TGTGCCAGCAGCCCTTCACCTAACACAGATACGCAGTATTTT. Looking up the rest from reference TRBV5-5 and TRBJ2-3 gives the full variable domain: DAGVTQSPTHLIKTRGQQVTLRCSPISGHKSVSWYQQVLGQGPQFIFQYYEKEERGRGNFPDRFSARQFPNYSSELNVNALLLGDSALYLCASSPSPNTDTQYFGPGTRLTVL.

V gene TRBV4-1 combines with J gene TRBJ2-5; 7 bases line up with TRBD2. The CDR3 extends over 15 amino acids. Germline-derived CDR1 and CDR2 are MGHRA and YSYEKL. Trimming took 2 bases from V and 5 from J; bases not matched to a gene: 8. CDR3 nucleotide sequence: TGCGCCAGCAGCCAACTTCTAGCGGAGCGGGAGACCCAGTACTTC. Translated, it gives CASSQLLAERETQYF.

This clonotype occurred a few times. The genes are TRBV10-3 and TRBJ2-3; 10 bases are a match to TRBD2. With V trimmed by 10 bases and J by 1 base, 8 bases remained unmatched. CDR3 length equals 15 residues. Germline CDR1 is ENHRY and CDR2 is SYGVKD. DNA of the CDR3: TGTGCCACGGGGATCGGGACTAGCGGCACAGATACGCAGTATTTT. It translates to CATGIGTSGTDTQYF.

J is TRBJ2-5 and V is TRBV12-3 or TRBV12-4, with TRBD2 identical over 10 bases. Trimming cost V 7 bases and J 2 bases; bases outside gene matches: 4. This CDR3 is built from 14 residues. CDR3 nucleotides: TGTGCCAGCAAATTTAGCGGGGGGCAAGAGACCCAGTACTTC. It codes for CASKFSGGQETQYF.

This clonotype was seen only a few times. The J gene is TRBJ1-1, the V gene TRBV20-1, with no clear D. There are 14 residues in the CDR3. CDR1 and CDR2 from the germline V gene are DFQATT and SNEGSKA (reference sequence). Trimming took 0 bases from V and 1 from J, leaving 9 bases between them. CDR3 nucleotides: TGCAGTGCTAGAGATGGACGGGCGAACACTGAAGCTTTCTTT. This translates into CSARDGRANTEAFF.

This clonotype was picked up a small number of times. This chain links TRBV10-3 with TRBJ2-5; the D gene is possibly TRBD2 (6 bases). The DNA matches TRBJ2-7 better at its end, which makes the J call doubtful. The CDR3 loop spans 13 amino acids. In germline, CDR1 is ENHRY, CDR2 SYGVKD. This chain's CDR3 is CATNTAGYYEQYF. As DNA, the CDR3 is TGTGCCACAAATACGGCGGGATACTACGAGCAGTACTTC.

The chain is built from TRBV2 and TRBJ2-4, with 11 bases that match TRBD2. V gave up 6 bases and J gave up 9 bases; unmatched junction bases: 16. CDR3 length equals 17 residues. The germline CDR1 and CDR2 sequences are SNHLY and FYNNEI. The CDR3 bases are TGTGCCAGCAGAGCCCTCCCCCAGGGACTAGCGGTACCCATTCAGTACTTC. Residues: CASRALPQGLAVPIQYF.

This sequence joins TRBV4-1 and TRBJ2-7; TRBD1 or TRBD2 may be the D gene (5 bases each). CDR1 and CDR2 from the germline V gene are MGHRA and YSYEKL. Between the trimmed V and J ends, which lost 1 base and 6 bases, there was a span of 22 bases. The CDR3 has 17 amino acids. The CDR3 DNA is TGCGCCAGCAGCCAAGGACTTAGGGGAGCAATAGCGACCGAGCAGTACTTC. Residues: CASSQGLRGAIATEQYF.

The rearrangement uses TRBV7-8 and TRBJ2-3; TRBD2 matches 7 bases. J lost 4 bases, V lost 0 bases, and 7 bases had no gene match. CDR1 and CDR2 (germline): SGHVS, FQNEAQ. The CDR3 contains 16 residues. CDR3 nucleotides: TGTGCCAGCAGCTTAGCCGTAGCGGGTCGGGCAGATACGCAGTATTTT. As protein: CASSLAVAGRADTQYF.

For the CDR3, the DNA is TGTGCCAGCAGTGCAAAAACCCCCTACGAGCAGTACTTC. It yields the protein CASSAKTPYEQYF. The rearrangement uses TRBV6-1 and TRBJ2-7; D not certain. This CDR3 has 13 amino acids. V was clipped by 4 bases and J by 2 bases, with 9 bases between them. Per germline, CDR1 MNHNS and CDR2 SASEGT.

This clonotype came up once. V gene TRBV20-1 combines with J gene TRBJ1-4, with TRBD1 matching 7 bases. CDR3 length: 15 amino acids. Germline CDR1 DFQATT, CDR2 SNEGSKA (reference sequence). With V trimmed by 0 bases and J by 5 bases, 6 bases remained unmatched. CDR3 sequence reads: CSARDPGTVNEKLFF. The CDR3 region has the DNA TGCAGTGCTAGAGATCCCGGGACAGTGAATGAAAAACTGTTTTTT.

This clonotype has a handful of counts. This sequence joins TRBV10-3 and TRBJ2-5; TRBD2 aligns across 12 bases. CDR1 is ENHRY and CDR2 is SYGVKD in the germline V gene. V dropped 5 bases and J dropped 5; count of bases not matched to a gene: 9. The CDR3 runs 16 residues. This CDR3 reads CAISRPGLAGSETQYF. The DNA for the CDR3 is TGTGCCATCAGTAGACCGGGACTAGCGGGCTCTGAGACCCAGTACTTC.